In its sample, the clone carrying this TCR beta chain was seen once. The data stem from a study of radiation and T cells in renal cell carcinoma. From germline, CDR1 is GTSNPN and CDR2 SVGIG (reference sequence). CDR3 length: 15 residues. V lost 2 bases, J lost 0 bases, and 12 bases lay in between. Time point denoted: blood 2 weeks post-SBRT. Treatment of the sample: 15 Gy SBRT to primary tumor, nephrectomy 4 weeks later. The repertoire was sequenced with immunoSEQ multiplex PCR; TCRdb's copy has only in-frame clones and lacks some. The repertoire consists of around 130,000 clones, with approximately 90% occurring once and the leading ten covering nearly 6%.

The source material was blood, sampled from a patient whose treatment included radiotherapy and nephrectomy. The sequence was obtained from an older woman with renal cell carcinoma. The chain joins TRBV30 to TRBJ2-3, with D possibly being TRBD1 (7 bases). CDR3 coding DNA: TGTGCCTGGAGTAAGACAGGGACTAGCACAGATACGCAGTATTTT. This codes for CAWSKTGTSTDTQYF.